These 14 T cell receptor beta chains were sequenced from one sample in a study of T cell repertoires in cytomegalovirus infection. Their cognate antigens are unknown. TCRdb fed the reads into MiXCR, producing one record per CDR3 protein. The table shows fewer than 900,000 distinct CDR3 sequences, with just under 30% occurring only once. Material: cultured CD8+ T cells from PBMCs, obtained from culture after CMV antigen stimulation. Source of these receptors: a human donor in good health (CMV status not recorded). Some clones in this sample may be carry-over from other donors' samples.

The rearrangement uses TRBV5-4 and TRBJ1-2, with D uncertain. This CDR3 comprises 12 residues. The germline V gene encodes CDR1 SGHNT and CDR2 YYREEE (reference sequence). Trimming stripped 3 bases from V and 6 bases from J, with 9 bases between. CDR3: CASSSPSNGYTF. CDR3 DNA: TGTGCCAGCAGCTCCCCAAGTAATGGCTACACCTTC. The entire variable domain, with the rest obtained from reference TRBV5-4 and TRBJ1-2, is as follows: ETGVTQSPTHLIKTRGQQVTLRCSSQSGHNTVSWYQQALGQGPQFIFQYYREEENGRGNFPPRFSGLQFPNYSSELNVNALELDDSALYLCASSSPSNGYTFGSGTRLTVV.

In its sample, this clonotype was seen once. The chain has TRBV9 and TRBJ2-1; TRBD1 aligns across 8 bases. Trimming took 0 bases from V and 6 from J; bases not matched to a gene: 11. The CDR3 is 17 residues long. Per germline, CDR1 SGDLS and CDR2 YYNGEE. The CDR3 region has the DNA TGTGCCAGCAGCGTAGGACGGACAGGGTACGGAGTCAATGAGCAGTTCTTC. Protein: CASSVGRTGYGVNEQFF.

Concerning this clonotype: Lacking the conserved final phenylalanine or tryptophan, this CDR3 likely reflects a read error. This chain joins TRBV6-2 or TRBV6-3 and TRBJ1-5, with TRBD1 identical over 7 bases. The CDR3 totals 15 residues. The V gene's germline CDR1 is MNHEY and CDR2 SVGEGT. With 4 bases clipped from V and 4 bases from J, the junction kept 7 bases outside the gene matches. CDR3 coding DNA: TGTGCCAGCAGTTCCCAGGGGGATTGGAATCAGCCCCAGCATTAT. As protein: CASSSQGDWNQPQHY.

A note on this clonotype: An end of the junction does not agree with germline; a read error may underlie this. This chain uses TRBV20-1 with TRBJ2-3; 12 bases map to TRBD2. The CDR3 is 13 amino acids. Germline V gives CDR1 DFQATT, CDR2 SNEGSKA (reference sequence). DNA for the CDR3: TGCAGTTCTAGCGGGGGGGACACAGATACGCAGTATTTT. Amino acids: CSSSGGDTDTQYF.

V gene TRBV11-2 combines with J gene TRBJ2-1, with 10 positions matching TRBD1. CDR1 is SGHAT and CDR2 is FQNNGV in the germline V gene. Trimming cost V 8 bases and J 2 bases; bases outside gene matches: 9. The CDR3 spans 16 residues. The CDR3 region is CASLVAGQGAYNEQFF. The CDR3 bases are TGTGCCAGCCTGGTCGCAGGACAGGGGGCCTACAATGAGCAGTTCTTC.

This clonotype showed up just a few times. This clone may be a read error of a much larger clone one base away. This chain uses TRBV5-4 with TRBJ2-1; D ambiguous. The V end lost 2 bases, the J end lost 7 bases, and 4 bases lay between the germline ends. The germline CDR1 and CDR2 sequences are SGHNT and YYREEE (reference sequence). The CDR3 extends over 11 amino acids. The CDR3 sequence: CASSFKNEQFF. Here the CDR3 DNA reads TGTGCCAGCAGCTTTAAGAATGAGCAGTTCTTC.

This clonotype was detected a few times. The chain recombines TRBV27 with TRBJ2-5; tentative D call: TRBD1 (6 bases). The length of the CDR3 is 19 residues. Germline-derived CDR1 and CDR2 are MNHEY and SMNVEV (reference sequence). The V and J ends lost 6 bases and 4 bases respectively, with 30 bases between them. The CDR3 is CASSPNRGHRRSGLETQYF. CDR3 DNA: TGTGCCAGCAGCCCCAACCGGGGACATAGGCGGTCGGGGTTAGAGACCCAGTACTTC.

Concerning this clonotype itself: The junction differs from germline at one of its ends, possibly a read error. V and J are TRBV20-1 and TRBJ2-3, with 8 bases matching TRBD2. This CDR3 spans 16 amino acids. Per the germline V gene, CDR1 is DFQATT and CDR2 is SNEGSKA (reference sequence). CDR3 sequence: CSARDMAGGRTDMQYF. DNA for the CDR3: TGCAGTGCTAGAGATATGGCGGGGGGACGCACAGATATGCAGTATTTT.

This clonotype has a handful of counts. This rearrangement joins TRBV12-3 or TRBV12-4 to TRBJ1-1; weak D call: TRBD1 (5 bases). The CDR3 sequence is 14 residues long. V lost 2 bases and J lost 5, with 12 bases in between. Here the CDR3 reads CASSLIGKGTEAFF. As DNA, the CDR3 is TGTGCCAGCAGTTTAATTGGAAAGGGGACTGAAGCTTTCTTT.

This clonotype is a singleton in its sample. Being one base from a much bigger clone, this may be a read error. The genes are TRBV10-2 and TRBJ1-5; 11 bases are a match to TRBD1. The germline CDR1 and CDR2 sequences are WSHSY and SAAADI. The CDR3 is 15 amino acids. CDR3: CASRRRGQGDQHQHF. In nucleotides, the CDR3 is TGCGCCAGCAGACGTCGGGGACAGGGGGATCAGCACCAGCATTTT.

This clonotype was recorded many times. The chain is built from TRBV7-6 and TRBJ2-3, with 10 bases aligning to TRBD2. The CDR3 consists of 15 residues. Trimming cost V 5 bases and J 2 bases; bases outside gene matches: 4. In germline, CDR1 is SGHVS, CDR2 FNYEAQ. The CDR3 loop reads CASSALAGNTDTQYF. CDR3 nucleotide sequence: TGTGCCAGCAGCGCACTAGCGGGGAACACAGATACGCAGTATTTT. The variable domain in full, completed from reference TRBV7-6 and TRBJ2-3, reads GAGVSQSPRYKVTKRGQDVALRCDPISGHVSLYWYRQALGQGPEFLTYFNYEAQQDKSGLPNDRFSAERPEGSISTLTIQRTEQRDSAMYRCASSALAGNTDTQYFGPGTRLTVL.

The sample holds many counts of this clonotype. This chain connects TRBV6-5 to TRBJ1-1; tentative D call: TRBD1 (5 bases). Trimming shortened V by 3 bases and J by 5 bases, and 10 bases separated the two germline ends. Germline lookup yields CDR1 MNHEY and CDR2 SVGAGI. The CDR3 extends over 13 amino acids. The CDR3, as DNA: TGTGCCAGCAGTTATCCCGGGGGGACTGAAGCTTTCTTT. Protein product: CASSYPGGTEAFF.

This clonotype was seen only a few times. The CDR3 is CASSQTSGNTEAFF. CDR3 coding DNA: TGCGCCAGCAGCCAGACATCCGGCAACACTGAAGCTTTCTTT. The gene calls are TRBV4-1 and TRBJ1-1; no clear D gene. V lost 3 bases and J 2 bases, leaving 10 bases between the germline ends. Germline CDR1 reads MGHRA; CDR2 reads YSYEKL. The CDR3 has 14 amino acids.

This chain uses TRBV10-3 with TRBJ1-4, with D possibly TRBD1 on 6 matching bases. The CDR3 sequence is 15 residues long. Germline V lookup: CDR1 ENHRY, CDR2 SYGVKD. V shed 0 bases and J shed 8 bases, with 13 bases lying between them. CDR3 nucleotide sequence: TGTGCCATCAGTGAGTCGATTCAGGGGAAAGAAAAACTGTTTTTT. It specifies CAISESIQGKEKLFF.